Below, 32 T cell receptor beta chains from the same sample are listed, as sequenced in a study of blood T cell repertoires in COVID-19 (dated by TCRdb to 2020 to 2021). Libraries were prepared through the immunoSEQ multiplex PCR assay. Not all clones reach the TCRdb copy of this immuneACCESS table, which keeps in-frame sequences only. Checked studies attribute under half of the gap to unresolved V genes and leave the rest unexplained. The sample includes around 62,000 clones, with around 87% observed a single time. The top ten clones comprise 1.2% of the sample. The source material was peripheral blood. The receptor set was obtained from a woman in her sixties or seventies with acute or convalescent COVID-19.

This rearrangement joins TRBV5-1 to TRBJ1-3, with TRBD1 as a possible D gene (6 bases). Germline V gene data show CDR1 as SGHRS and CDR2 as YFSETQ. The CDR3 loop spans 15 amino acids. The germline V and J ends were trimmed by 0 bases and 0 bases, with 7 bases remaining between them. CDR3 in DNA: TGCGCCAGCAGCTTGGGGACAGTCTCTGGAAACACCATATATTTT. The encoded protein is CASSLGTVSGNTIYF.

A word on this clone: An end of the junction differs from the germline gene, which may be a read error. The chain recombines TRBV7-9 with TRBJ2-3; maybe TRBD2 (5 bases). Germline values: CDR1 SEHNR, CDR2 FQNEAQ (reference sequence). This CDR3 is built from 13 residues. The CDR3 DNA reads TGTGCCAGCAGCCTAGCCGGGGTAGATACGCAGTATTTT. It codes for CASSLAGVDTQYF.

The CDR3 nucleotides read TGTGCCAGCAGTGATAACAGGGGGCCGGTCGGAAACACCATATATTTT. It encodes CASSDNRGPVGNTIYF. The genes are TRBV28 and TRBJ1-3, with 9 nucleotides matching TRBD1. The CDR3 has 16 amino acids. Germline V lookup: CDR1 MDHEN, CDR2 SYDVKM. V was pared by 5 bases and J by 4 bases, with 9 bases of the junction left unmatched. Looking up the rest from reference TRBV28 and TRBJ1-3 gives the full variable domain: DVKVTQSSRYLVKRTGEKVFLECVQDMDHENMFWYRQDPGLGLRLIYFSYDVKMKEKGDIPEGYSVSREKKERFSLILESASTNQTSMYLCASSDNRGPVGNTIYFGEGSWLTVV.

This clone was detected only once. The chain couples TRBV6-5 to TRBJ1-5, with TRBD1 matching over 8 bases. The CDR3 sequence is 15 residues long. In germline, CDR1 is MNHEY, CDR2 SVGAGI. After removal of 6 bases from V and 3 bases from J, the junction contained 7 bases not matched to a gene. DNA for the CDR3: TGTGCCAGCAGGGCAACAGGGGGGAACAATCAGCCCCAGCATTTT. This translates into CASRATGGNNQPQHF.

This chain uses TRBV5-1 with TRBJ2-7, with 7 bases matching TRBD2. Per the germline V gene, CDR1 is SGHRS and CDR2 is YFSETQ. With 2 bases clipped from V and 6 bases from J, the junction kept 8 bases outside the gene matches. The CDR3 spans 14 residues. CDR3 in amino acids: CASSFGQGGSEQYV. CDR3 coding DNA: TGCGCCAGCAGCTTCGGGCAGGGAGGGAGCGAGCAGTACGTC.

The V call is TRBV27, the J call TRBJ1-1; unclear D gene. The CDR3 extends over 13 amino acids. Germline V gives CDR1 MNHEY, CDR2 SMNVEV (reference sequence). The V end lost 6 bases, the J end lost 2 bases, and 10 bases lay between the germline ends. CDR3 sequence (DNA): TGTGCCAGCAGCAAACCCGGTAACACTGAAGCTTTCTTT. This sequence encodes CASSKPGNTEAFF.

V and J are TRBV10-2 and TRBJ2-7; 10 bases fit TRBD2. Germline CDR1 and CDR2: WSHSY and SAAADI. The CDR3 is made up of 17 amino acids. V lost 0 bases and J lost 6; bases outside the gene matches: 11. The CDR3 spells CASSESGGSGGAAEQYV. CDR3 in DNA: TGCGCCAGCAGTGAGTCAGGGGGGAGCGGGGGGGCCGCCGAGCAGTACGTC.

The chain links TRBV12-3 or TRBV12-4 to TRBJ1-1; 7 bases map to TRBD1. After removal of 5 bases from V and 6 bases from J, the junction contained 6 bases not matched to a gene. The CDR3 runs 13 residues. The CDR3 DNA sequence: TGTGCCAGCAGTCCGACAGGGAAGTCTGAAGCTTTCTTT. Amino acids: CASSPTGKSEAFF.

This CDR3 is CASSILQGLNQPQHF. CDR3 nucleotides: TGTGCCAGTAGTATATTGCAGGGCCTCAATCAGCCCCAGCATTTT. This chain connects TRBV19 to TRBJ1-5; possible D gene TRBD1, 5 bases. The germline gives CDR1 LNHDA, CDR2 SQIVND (reference sequence). CDR3 length: 15 amino acids. Trimming took off 2 bases at V and 3 bases at J, with 11 bases between the two ends.

The V and J genes are TRBV12-3 or TRBV12-4 and TRBJ2-7, with no clear D. The CDR3 totals 13 residues. Trimming left V 0 bases short and J 1 base short, with 4 bases between. The CDR3 bases are TGTGCCAGCAGTTTAGCGGCTTCCTACGAGCAGTACGTC. Protein sequence: CASSLAASYEQYV.

The chain has TRBV19 and TRBJ2-2; tentative D call: TRBD1 (6 bases). Looked up from germline, CDR1 is LNHDA and CDR2 is SQIVND (reference sequence). This CDR3 comprises 14 residues. The germline V and J ends were trimmed by 4 bases and 5 bases, with 11 bases remaining between them. The CDR3: CASSKRTGTGELFF. In nucleotides, the CDR3 is TGTGCCAGTAGTAAACGAACAGGGACCGGGGAGCTGTTTTTT.

This clone was seen just once. J is TRBJ2-6 and V is TRBV7-9, with a possible D match to TRBD1 (6 bases). CDR3 length: 16 amino acids. Between the trimmed V and J ends, which lost 1 base and 4 bases, there was a span of 11 bases. From germline, CDR1 is SEHNR and CDR2 FQNEAQ (reference sequence). The CDR3 reads CASSLVAGTGANVLTF. In nucleotides, the CDR3 is TGTGCCAGCAGCTTAGTTGCAGGGACAGGGGCCAACGTCCTGACTTTC.

This sequence joins TRBV28 and TRBJ1-5, with 7 bases lining up with TRBD1. The CDR3 contains 15 residues. J gave up 2 bases and V 3 bases, and 4 bases lay outside the gene matches. Per the germline V gene, CDR1 is MDHEN and CDR2 is SYDVKM. The CDR3 loop reads CASSFLGGGNQPQHF. The CDR3 DNA sequence: TGTGCCAGCAGTTTTTTAGGGGGCGGCAATCAGCCCCAGCATTTT.

The CDR3 DNA reads as TGTGCCACCAGTGATTTGCGCCAGAGGACTAGCGGGGTGGAGACCCAGTACTTC. Protein: CATSDLRQRTSGVETQYF. This chain links TRBV24-1 with TRBJ2-5, with 12 bases matching TRBD2. J gave up 5 bases and V 0 bases, and 9 bases lay outside the gene matches. Germline CDR1 is KGHDR and CDR2 is SFDVKD. The CDR3 is made up of 18 amino acids.

The chain links TRBV29-1 to TRBJ1-1; TRBD1 is a possible D gene (5 bases). The V end lost 6 bases, the J end lost 3 bases, and 17 bases lay between the germline ends. Germline CDR1 and CDR2: SQVTM and ANQGSEA. The CDR3 runs to 14 residues. CDR3 loop: CSVVGGVRDTEAFF. The CDR3 DNA reads TGCAGCGTCGTGGGGGGGGTGAGGGACACTGAAGCTTTCTTT.

The chain employs TRBV6-6 and TRBJ2-1; the match to TRBD1 covers 7 bases. V gave up 6 bases and J gave up 10 bases; unmatched junction bases: 9. The CDR3 runs to 13 residues. Germline V lookup: CDR1 MNHNY, CDR2 SVGAGI (reference sequence). The chain's CDR3 is CASSTQGVREQFF. In DNA form, the CDR3 reads TGTGCCAGCAGCACCCAGGGGGTGCGGGAGCAGTTCTTC.

CDR3 in amino acids: CASSPTPGQPSGELFF. DNA of the CDR3: TGCGCCAGCAGCCCGACCCCGGGACAGCCTTCCGGGGAGCTGTTTTTT. The genes are TRBV4-3 and TRBJ2-2, with 7 positions matching TRBD1. CDR1 and CDR2 (germline): LGHNA, YSLEER. J gave up 6 bases and V 4 bases, and 11 bases lay outside the gene matches. CDR3 size: 16 residues.

The chain carries TRBV18 and TRBJ1-6; D is possibly TRBD1 (6 bases). Trimming removed 5 bases at V and 5 bases at J, with 13 bases between. The CDR3 loop spans 15 amino acids. Germline CDR1 and CDR2: KGHSH and LQKENI. The DNA for the CDR3 is TGTGCCAGCTCATCCGTCGGACAGAATAATTCACCCCTCCACTTT. This encodes CASSSVGQNNSPLHF.

This chain uses TRBV5-1 with TRBJ1-2, with 9 bases lining up with TRBD1. Germline lookup yields CDR1 SGHRS and CDR2 YFSETQ. The CDR3 covers 16 residues. V gave up 0 bases and J gave up 4 bases; unmatched junction bases: 7. The CDR3 reads CASSLARDRDTYGYTF. DNA of the CDR3: TGCGCCAGCAGCTTGGCCAGGGACAGGGATACCTATGGCTACACCTTC.

This clone was observed once. The rearrangement joins TRBV28 to TRBJ2-1; D is unresolved. There are 14 residues in the CDR3. Trimming removed 1 base from V and 3 bases from J, with 7 bases in between. The germline gives CDR1 MDHEN, CDR2 SYDVKM. CDR3 DNA: TGTGCCAGCAGTTTATATCCCCGCTACAATGAGCAGTTCTTC. This codes for CASSLYPRYNEQFF.

The V call is TRBV19, the J call TRBJ2-3; 8 nucleotides line up with TRBD1. Trimming at V came to 2 bases and at J to 6 bases, leaving 7 bases not matched to a gene. Germline V lookup: CDR1 LNHDA, CDR2 SQIVND (reference sequence). The length of the CDR3 is 15 residues. The CDR3 nucleotides read TGTGCCAGTAGTATATTGGACAGGGTTGGGGATACGCAGTATTTT. It specifies CASSILDRVGDTQYF.

The chain couples TRBV19 to TRBJ2-1; TRBD2 matches 14 bases. CDR1 and CDR2 (germline): LNHDA, SQIVND (reference sequence). The length of the CDR3 is 18 residues. The J segment lost 3 bases and the V segment lost 3 bases, leaving 7 bases of the junction unmatched. The CDR3 nucleotides read TGTGCCAGTAGTATTAGGGGGACTAGCGGGGGCCTCTACAATGAGCAGTTCTTC. Translated: CASSIRGTSGGLYNEQFF.

This chain joins TRBV11-2 and TRBJ1-5; D may be TRBD1 (5 bases). Trimming pared 4 bases from V and 6 bases from J, leaving 10 bases between. Germline V gene sequence: CDR1 SGHAT, CDR2 FQNNGV. This CDR3 contains 13 residues. The CDR3 region is CASSSVQGQPQHF. As DNA, the CDR3 is TGTGCCAGCAGCTCCGTGCAGGGTCAGCCCCAGCATTTT.

This chain connects TRBV7-9 to TRBJ1-6, with 10 bases identical to TRBD1. J gave up 7 bases and V 6 bases, and 6 bases lay outside the gene matches. CDR1 SEHNR and CDR2 FQNEAQ come from the germline V gene (reference sequence). The CDR3 is made up of 15 amino acids. CDR3 sequence (DNA): TGTGCCAGCAGTGACAGGGGGCTGAGAAATTCACCCCTCCACTTT. Protein sequence: CASSDRGLRNSPLHF.

V gene TRBV6-2 or TRBV6-3 combines with J gene TRBJ2-1; the D gene is possibly TRBD1 (5 bases). CDR3 size: 12 residues. Germline V gives CDR1 MNHEY, CDR2 SVGEGT. Between the trimmed V and J ends, which lost 4 bases and 7 bases, there was a span of 8 bases. The CDR3 region is CASSWWTNEQFF. CDR3 nucleotides: TGTGCCAGCAGTTGGTGGACAAATGAGCAGTTCTTC.

CDR3 coding DNA: TGTGCCAGTAGTAGCGGGAGCGACACCGGGGAGCTGTTTTTT. Residues: CASSSGSDTGELFF. This chain connects TRBV19 to TRBJ2-2; the match to TRBD2 covers 7 bases. CDR1 and CDR2 from the germline V gene are LNHDA and SQIVND (reference sequence). V lost 4 bases to trimming and J lost 3 bases; unmatched junction nucleotides: 2. CDR3 length equals 14 residues. The full variable domain, completed using reference TRBV19 and TRBJ2-2, is DGGITQSPKYLFRKEGQNVTLSCEQNLNHDAMYWYRQDPGQGLRLIYYSQIVNDFQKGDIAEGYSVSREKKESFPLTVTSAQKNPTAFYLCASSSGSDTGELFFGEGSRLTVL.

The V gene is TRBV7-9, the J gene TRBJ1-2; maybe TRBD1 (6 bases). With 4 bases removed from V and 6 bases from J, the gap between germline ends came to 18 bases. Germline V gives CDR1 SEHNR, CDR2 FQNEAQ (reference sequence). This CDR3 contains 15 residues. The CDR3 protein is CASSSGTKASHGYTF. CDR3 in DNA: TGTGCCAGCAGCTCCGGGACAAAAGCTAGTCATGGCTACACCTTC.

The chain joins TRBV7-2 to TRBJ2-1, with TRBD2 matching 9 bases. Germline-derived CDR1 and CDR2 are SGHTA and FQGNSA. This CDR3 contains 17 residues. V gave up 1 base and J gave up 3 bases; unmatched junction bases: 7. CDR3 sequence (DNA): TGTGCCAGCAGCTTAGTCCCTGGGACTAGCAGCTACAATGAGCAGTTCTTC. This encodes CASSLVPGTSSYNEQFF.

The V call is TRBV19, the J call TRBJ1-2; D is unresolved. V lost 5 bases and J 3 bases, leaving 7 bases between the germline ends. This CDR3 has 12 amino acids. Germline values: CDR1 LNHDA, CDR2 SQIVND (reference sequence). The CDR3 region is CASSFGDYGYTF. DNA of the CDR3: TGTGCCAGTAGTTTCGGAGACTATGGCTACACCTTC.

The V call is TRBV5-4, the J call TRBJ2-2, with 7 bases fitting TRBD1. The CDR3 extends over 16 amino acids. Looked up from germline, CDR1 is SGHNT and CDR2 is YYREEE (reference sequence). Trimming at V came to 4 bases and at J to 0 bases, leaving 6 bases not matched to a gene. CDR3: CASSLMQGANTGELFF. DNA for the CDR3: TGTGCCAGCAGCCTTATGCAGGGGGCGAACACCGGGGAGCTGTTTTTT.

V gene TRBV27 combines with J gene TRBJ1-2; D remains unclear. Trimming stripped 6 bases from V and 4 bases from J, with 12 bases between. Per the germline V gene, CDR1 is MNHEY and CDR2 is SMNVEV (reference sequence). This CDR3 spans 13 amino acids. The CDR3 region is CASRSEAAYGYTF. The CDR3 DNA reads as TGTGCCAGCAGATCCGAGGCAGCCTATGGCTACACCTTC.

This clone turned up a few times. The rearrangement joins TRBV4-1 to TRBJ1-3; D might be TRBD1 (5 bases). V shed 1 base and J shed 7 bases, with 14 bases lying between them. The CDR3 extends over 15 amino acids. Germline-derived CDR1 and CDR2 are MGHRA and YSYEKL. CDR3 region: CASSQVVPGFNTIYF. The CDR3 region has the DNA TGCGCCAGCAGCCAAGTTGTCCCAGGGTTTAACACCATATATTTT.